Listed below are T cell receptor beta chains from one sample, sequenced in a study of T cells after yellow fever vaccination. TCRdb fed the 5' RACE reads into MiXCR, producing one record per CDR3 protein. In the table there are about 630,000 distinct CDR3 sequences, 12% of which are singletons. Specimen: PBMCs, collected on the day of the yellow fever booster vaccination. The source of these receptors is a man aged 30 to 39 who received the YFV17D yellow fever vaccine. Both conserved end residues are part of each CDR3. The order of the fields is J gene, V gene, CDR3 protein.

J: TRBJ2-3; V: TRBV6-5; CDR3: CASRGITRYWGTDTQYF
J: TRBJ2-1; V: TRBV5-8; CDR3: CASSLSTSGVYNEQFF
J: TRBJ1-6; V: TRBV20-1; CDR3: CSANRDRGGSPLHF
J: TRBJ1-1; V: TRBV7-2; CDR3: CASSPRGRGLMEAFF
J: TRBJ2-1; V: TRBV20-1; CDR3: CSAVRLAGGNEQFF
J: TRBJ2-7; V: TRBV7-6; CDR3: CASSQHPPDRGYYEQYF
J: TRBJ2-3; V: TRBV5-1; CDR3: CASSRLASGTTDTQYF
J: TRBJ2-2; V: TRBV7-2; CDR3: CASSRSGENTGELFF
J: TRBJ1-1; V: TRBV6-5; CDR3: CASSYQGAGARDTEAFF
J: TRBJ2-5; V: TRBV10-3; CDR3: CAISESDGQETQYF
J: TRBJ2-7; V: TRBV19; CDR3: CASSTAIAGEQYF
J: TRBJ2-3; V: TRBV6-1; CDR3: CASSPDSPTDTQYF
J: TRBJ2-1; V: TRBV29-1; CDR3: CSVEDGLAGRGEQFF
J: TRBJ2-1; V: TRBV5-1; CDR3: CASSLGTSGRNEQFF
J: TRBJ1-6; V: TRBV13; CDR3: CATRGGQLNSPLHF
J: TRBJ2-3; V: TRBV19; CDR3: CASSRTSGNLADTQYF
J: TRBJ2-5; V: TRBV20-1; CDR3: CSAVVGAQYF
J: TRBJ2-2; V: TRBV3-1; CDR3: CASSQGRGAGRELFF
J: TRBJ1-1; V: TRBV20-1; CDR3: CSAAGGSNTEAFF
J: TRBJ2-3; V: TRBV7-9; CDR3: CASSLGSGDTQYF
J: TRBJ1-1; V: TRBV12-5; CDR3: CASGLPKAFF
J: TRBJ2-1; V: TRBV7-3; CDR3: CATAGRNSNEQFF